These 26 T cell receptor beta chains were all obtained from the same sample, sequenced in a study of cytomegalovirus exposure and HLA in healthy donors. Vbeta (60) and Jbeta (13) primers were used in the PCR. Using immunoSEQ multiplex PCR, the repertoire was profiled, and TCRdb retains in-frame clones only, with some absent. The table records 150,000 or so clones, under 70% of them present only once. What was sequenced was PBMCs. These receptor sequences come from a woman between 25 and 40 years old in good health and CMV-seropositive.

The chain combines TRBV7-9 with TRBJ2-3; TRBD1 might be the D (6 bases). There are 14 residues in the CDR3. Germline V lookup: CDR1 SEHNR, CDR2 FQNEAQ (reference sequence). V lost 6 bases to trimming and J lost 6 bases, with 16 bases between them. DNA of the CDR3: TGTGCCAGCAGTGATACAGGGAGAAGGGATACGCAGTATTTT. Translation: CASSDTGRRDTQYF.

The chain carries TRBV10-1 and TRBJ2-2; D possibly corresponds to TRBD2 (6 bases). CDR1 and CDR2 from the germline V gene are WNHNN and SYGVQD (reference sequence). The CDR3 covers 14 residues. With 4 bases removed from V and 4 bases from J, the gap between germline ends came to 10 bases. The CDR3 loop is CASSGEAVTGELFF. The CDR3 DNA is TGCGCCAGCAGTGGGGAGGCGGTCACCGGGGAGCTGTTTTTT.

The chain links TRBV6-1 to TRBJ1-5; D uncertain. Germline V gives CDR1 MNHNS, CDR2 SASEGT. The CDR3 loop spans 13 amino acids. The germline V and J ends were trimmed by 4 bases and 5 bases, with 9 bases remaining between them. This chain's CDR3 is CASSVREDQPQHF. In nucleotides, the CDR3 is TGTGCCAGCAGTGTTAGGGAGGATCAGCCCCAGCATTTT.

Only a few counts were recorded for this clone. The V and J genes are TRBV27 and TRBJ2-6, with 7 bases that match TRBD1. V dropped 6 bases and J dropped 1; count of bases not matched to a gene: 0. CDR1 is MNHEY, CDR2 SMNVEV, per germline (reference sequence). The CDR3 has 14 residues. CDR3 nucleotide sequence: TGTGCCAGCAGGACAGGGTCTGGGGCCAACGTCCTGACTTTC. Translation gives CASRTGSGANVLTF.

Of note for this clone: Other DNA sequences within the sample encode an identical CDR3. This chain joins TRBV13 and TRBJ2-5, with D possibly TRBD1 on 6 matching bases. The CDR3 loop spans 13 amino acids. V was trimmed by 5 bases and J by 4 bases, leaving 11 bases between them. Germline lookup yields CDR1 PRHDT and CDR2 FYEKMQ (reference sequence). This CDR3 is CASSQGHRETQYF. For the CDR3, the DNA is TGTGCCAGCAGCCAGGGACACAGAGAGACCCAGTACTTC.

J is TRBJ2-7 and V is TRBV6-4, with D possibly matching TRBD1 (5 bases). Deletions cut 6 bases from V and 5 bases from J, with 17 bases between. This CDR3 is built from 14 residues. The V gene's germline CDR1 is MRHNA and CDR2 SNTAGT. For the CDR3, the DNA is TGTGCCAGCAGCCCCCCTGACGTAGGGGACGAGCAGTACTTC. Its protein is CASSPPDVGDEQYF.

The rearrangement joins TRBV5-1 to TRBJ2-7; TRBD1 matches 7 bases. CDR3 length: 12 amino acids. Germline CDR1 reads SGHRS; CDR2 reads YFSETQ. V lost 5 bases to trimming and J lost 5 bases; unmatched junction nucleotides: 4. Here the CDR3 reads CASRTGLNEQYF. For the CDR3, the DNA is TGCGCCAGCAGGACAGGGTTGAACGAGCAGTACTTC.

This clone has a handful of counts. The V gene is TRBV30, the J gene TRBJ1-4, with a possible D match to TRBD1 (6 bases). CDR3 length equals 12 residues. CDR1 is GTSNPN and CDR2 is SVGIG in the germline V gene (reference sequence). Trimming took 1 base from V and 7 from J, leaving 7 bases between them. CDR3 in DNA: TGTGCCTGGAGTGACAGGGTTGAAAAACTGTTTTTT. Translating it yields CAWSDRVEKLFF.

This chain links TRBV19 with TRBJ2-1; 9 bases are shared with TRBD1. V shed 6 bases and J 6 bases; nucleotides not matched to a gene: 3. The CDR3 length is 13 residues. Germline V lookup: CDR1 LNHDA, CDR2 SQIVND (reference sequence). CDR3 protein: CASRQGAANEQFF. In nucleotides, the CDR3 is TGTGCCAGTAGACAGGGGGCGGCCAATGAGCAGTTCTTC.

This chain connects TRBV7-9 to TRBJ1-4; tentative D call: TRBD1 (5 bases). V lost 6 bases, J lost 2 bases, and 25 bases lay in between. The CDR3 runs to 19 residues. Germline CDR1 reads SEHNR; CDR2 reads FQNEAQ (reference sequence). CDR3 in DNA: TGTGCCAGCAGTCTCTTATCCCAGGGTACACCTATTACTAATGAAAAACTGTTTTTT. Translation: CASSLLSQGTPITNEKLFF.

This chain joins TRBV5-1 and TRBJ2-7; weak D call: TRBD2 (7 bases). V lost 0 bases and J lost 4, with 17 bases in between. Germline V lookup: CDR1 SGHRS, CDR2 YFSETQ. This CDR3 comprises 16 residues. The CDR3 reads CASSLGGAGVDYEQYF. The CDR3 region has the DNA TGCGCCAGCAGCTTGGGGGGGGCGGGAGTGGATTACGAGCAGTACTTC.

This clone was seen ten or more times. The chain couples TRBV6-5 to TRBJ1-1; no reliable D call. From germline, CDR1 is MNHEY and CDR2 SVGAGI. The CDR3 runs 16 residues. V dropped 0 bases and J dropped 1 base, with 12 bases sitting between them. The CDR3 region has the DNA TGTGCCAGCAGTTACTCAGCTTTCGTAAAGAACACTGAAGCTTTCTTT. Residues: CASSYSAFVKNTEAFF.

This CDR3 is CAIGRTTNQPQHF. The CDR3 DNA sequence: TGTGCCATTGGTCGAACGACTAATCAGCCCCAGCATTTT. The chain uses TRBV10-3 and TRBJ1-5; D not resolved. V was shortened by 9 bases and J by 4 bases, with 13 bases between the two germline ends. Germline V gives CDR1 ENHRY, CDR2 SYGVKD. The CDR3 loop spans 13 amino acids.

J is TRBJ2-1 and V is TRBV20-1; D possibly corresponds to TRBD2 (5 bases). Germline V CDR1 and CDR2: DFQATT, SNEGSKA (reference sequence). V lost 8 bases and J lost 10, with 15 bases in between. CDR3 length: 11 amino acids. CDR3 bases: TGCAGTAGCGGCCAGTTAGGCGAGCAGTTCTTC. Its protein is CSSGQLGEQFF.

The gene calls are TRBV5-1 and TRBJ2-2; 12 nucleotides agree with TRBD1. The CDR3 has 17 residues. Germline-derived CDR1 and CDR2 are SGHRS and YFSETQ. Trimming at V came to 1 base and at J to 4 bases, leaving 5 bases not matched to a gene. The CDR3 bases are TGCGCCAGCAGCTTGCCGGGACAGGGGGCGATCACCGGGGAGCTGTTTTTT. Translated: CASSLPGQGAITGELFF.

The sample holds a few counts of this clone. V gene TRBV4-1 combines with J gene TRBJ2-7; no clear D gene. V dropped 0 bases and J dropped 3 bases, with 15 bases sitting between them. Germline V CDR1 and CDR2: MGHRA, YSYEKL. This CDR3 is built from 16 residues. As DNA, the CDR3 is TGCGCCAGCAGCCAAGATTTAACACATCACCGCTACGAGCAGTACTTC. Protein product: CASSQDLTHHRYEQYF.

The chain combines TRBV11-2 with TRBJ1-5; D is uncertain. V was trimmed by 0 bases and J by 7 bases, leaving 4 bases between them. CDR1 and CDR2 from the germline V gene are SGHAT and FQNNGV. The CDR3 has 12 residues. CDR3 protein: CASSLEGQPQHF. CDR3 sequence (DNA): TGTGCCAGCAGCTTAGAGGGCCAGCCCCAGCATTTT.

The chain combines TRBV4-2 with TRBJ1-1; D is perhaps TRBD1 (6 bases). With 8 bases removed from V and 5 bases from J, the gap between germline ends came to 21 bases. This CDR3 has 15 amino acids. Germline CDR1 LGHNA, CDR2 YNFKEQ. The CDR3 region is CASSVKQGSGTEAFF. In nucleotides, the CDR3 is TGTGCCAGCTCAGTTAAACAGGGCTCGGGTACTGAAGCTTTCTTT.

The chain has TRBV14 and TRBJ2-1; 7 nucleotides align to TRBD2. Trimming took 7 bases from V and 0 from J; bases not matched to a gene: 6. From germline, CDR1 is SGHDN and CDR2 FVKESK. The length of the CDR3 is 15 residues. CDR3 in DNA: TGTGCCAGCATCCCGGGCGGGGGCTCCTACAATGAGCAGTTCTTC. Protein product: CASIPGGGSYNEQFF.

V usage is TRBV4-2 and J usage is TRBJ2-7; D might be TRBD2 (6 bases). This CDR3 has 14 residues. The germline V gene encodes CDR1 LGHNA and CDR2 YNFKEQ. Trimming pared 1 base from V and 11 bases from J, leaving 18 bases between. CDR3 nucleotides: TGTGCCAGCAGCCAAGGATTGGCTGACGGAGGGAAGTACTTC. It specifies CASSQGLADGGKYF.

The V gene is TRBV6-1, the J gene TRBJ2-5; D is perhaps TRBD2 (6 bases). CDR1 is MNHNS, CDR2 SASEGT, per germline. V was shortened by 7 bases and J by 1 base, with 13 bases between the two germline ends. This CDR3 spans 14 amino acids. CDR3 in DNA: TGTGCCAGCATGGCCGGACTATTCCAAGAGACCCAGTACTTC. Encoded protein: CASMAGLFQETQYF.

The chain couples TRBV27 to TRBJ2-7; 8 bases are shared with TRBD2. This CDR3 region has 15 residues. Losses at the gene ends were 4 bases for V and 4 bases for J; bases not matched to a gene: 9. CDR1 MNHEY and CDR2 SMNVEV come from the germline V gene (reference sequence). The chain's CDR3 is CASSSLSGSRYEQYF. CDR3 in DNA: TGTGCCAGCAGTTCCCTCAGCGGGAGTCGGTACGAGCAGTACTTC.

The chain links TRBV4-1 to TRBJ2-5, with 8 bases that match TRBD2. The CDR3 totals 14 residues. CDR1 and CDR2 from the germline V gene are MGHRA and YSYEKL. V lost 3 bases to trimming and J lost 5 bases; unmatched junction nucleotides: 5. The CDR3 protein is CASSQGGGPETQYF. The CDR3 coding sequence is TGCGCCAGCAGCCAGGGCGGGGGGCCGGAGACCCAGTACTTC.

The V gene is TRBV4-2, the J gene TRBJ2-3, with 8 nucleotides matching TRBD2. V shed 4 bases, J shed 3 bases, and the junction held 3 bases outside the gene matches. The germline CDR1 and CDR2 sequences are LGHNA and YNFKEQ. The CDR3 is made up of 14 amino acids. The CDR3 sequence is CASSPGLGTDTQYF. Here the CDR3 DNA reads TGTGCCAGCAGCCCGGGACTAGGGACAGATACGCAGTATTTT.

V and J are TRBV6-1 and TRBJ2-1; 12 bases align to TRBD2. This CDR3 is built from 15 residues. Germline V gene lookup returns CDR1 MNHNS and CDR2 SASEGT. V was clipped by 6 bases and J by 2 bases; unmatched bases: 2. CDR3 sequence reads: CASSWTSGTYNEQFF. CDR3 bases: TGTGCCAGCAGCTGGACTAGCGGGACCTACAATGAGCAGTTCTTC.

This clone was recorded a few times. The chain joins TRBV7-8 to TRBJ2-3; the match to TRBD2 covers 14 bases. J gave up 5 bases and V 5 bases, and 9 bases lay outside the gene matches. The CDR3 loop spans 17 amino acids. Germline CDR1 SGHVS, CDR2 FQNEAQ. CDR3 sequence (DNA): TGTGCCAGCAGCCCATCATGGACTAGCGGGGGGATAGATACGCAGTATTTT. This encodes CASSPSWTSGGIDTQYF.